This TCR beta chain emerged from a study of OX40 agonist ivuxolimab in advanced cancers. Turning to the study itself: Given to patients was ivuxolimab, an agonistic anti-OX40 (CD134) antibody. Each dose-escalation patient presented with hepatocellular carcinoma, melanoma, renal cell or head and neck cancer.

Sequencing was performed with immunoSEQ multiplex PCR; in TCRdb, only in-frame clones are kept and a portion is missing. The repertoire holds tens of thousands of clones, with 80% to 90% as singletons. Findings of the study overall: At 0.1 to 3.0 mg/kg and by week 6, clonal expansion occurred in CD4+ and CD8+ blood T cells.

Comment on this clone: Its antigen is as yet unknown.

V was shortened by 8 bases and J by 3 bases, with 14 bases between the two germline ends. The CDR3 runs 14 residues. CDR1 and CDR2 (germline): WSHSY, SAAADI. The chain recombines TRBV10-2 with TRBJ2-1; D gene ambiguous. Source: CD4+ or CD8+ T cells sorted from blood, taken in a trial of the OX40 agonist ivuxolimab. This receptor was taken from an adult with an advanced solid tumor such as melanoma, head and neck, liver or kidney cancer. CDR3 loop: CASALEAVYNEQFF. CDR3 nucleotides: TGCGCCAGCGCCTTAGAGGCAGTCTACAATGAGCAGTTCTTC.